Sequencing of this TCR beta chain was carried out in a study of vaccination effects on CD4 cells after COVID-19. Assay: immunoSEQ multiplex PCR; the TCRdb copy retains only in-frame clones and omits some. Among about 59,000 clones listed, 78% were seen once. Before sequencing, viral peptide pools were used by the ViraFEST assay to expand antigen-specific CD4+ T cells. With about ten days of culture completed, CD4+ T cells were isolated. Two doses of either BNT162b2 or mRNA-1273 were given to each participant. Cultures had half their medium replaced with IL-2 medium on days 3 and 7. To note about this clone: Its specificity is not known.

The origin of this receptor is a human donor who received a COVID-19 vaccine. Specimen: CD4+ T cells from PBMCs cultured with HCoV-OC43 spike peptides, collected after COVID-19 vaccination. Subset of the sample: HCoV-OC43 spike overlapping peptide pool stimulation.

CDR3 in amino acids: CASSKNPNYGYTF. The CDR3 DNA follows: TGTGCCAGCAGTAAAAATCCTAACTATGGCTACACCTTC. This chain uses TRBV12-3 or TRBV12-4 with TRBJ1-2; D is uncertain. The CDR3 is 13 amino acids. The germline V and J ends were trimmed by 5 bases and 0 bases, with 7 bases remaining between them.